This T cell receptor beta chain is from a study of T cell repertoires in cytomegalovirus infection. Study summary: CMV infection plus the matching HLA type was flagged by public TCR beta signatures.

A single record per CDR3 protein comes from TCRdb applying MiXCR to the reads. The data hold around 750,000 distinct CDR3 sequences, with about 31% observed a single time. Overall study results and limits: Pooled public TCR beta family frequency picked out CMV carriers with the relevant HLA. HLA-C-restricted TCR beta clonotypes specific for CMV led the ex vivo response.

There are a few counts of this clonotype. Its antigen is currently unknown. The sample was cultured CD8+ T cells from PBMCs, taken from culture after CMV antigen stimulation. The sequence derives from a human donor in good health (CMV status not recorded). Some clones in this sample may be carry-over from other donors' samples.

CDR3 in DNA: TGTGCCAGCAGTGGCCTCGGGACAGGGGGCAATTCACCCCTCCACTTT. This gives the protein CASSGLGTGGNSPLHF. V is TRBV12-3 or TRBV12-4 and J is TRBJ1-6; TRBD1 aligns across 12 bases. This CDR3 region has 16 residues. The V segment lost 5 bases and the J segment 7 bases; nucleotides outside the gene matches: 6.